This T cell receptor (beta chain) emerged from a study of memory CD4+ T cells and cytomegalovirus serostatus. For the study at large: This sample comes from healthy Belgian adults, several CMV seropositive, under 25 seronegative.

Findings of the study overall: The CMV-associated TCR signature appears largely within the CD4+ memory repertoire.

Concerning this clone: No antigen is known for it.

Profiled with immunoSEQ multiplex PCR; TCRdb holds only in-frame clones, not every one. The sample lists some 41,000 clones, more than 75% occurring once. The sort gate was single viable CD3+CD4+CD8-CD45RO+ cells for memory CD4+ T cells. Donors' CMV status reflects serum IgG against pp150, pp28, p38, p52. Total CD4+ T cells were enriched by CD4 positive selection. The TCR originated in an adult in good health and CMV-seronegative. Sequencing was done on a sample of memory CD4+ T cells from blood.

The chain's CDR3 is CASSLGATRGEKLFF. For the CDR3, the DNA is TGCGCCAGCAGCTTGGGGGCCACGAGGGGTGAAAAACTGTTTTTT. This chain uses TRBV5-1 with TRBJ1-4; tentatively, D is TRBD1 (5 bases). CDR3 length equals 15 residues. The ends were cut back, 0 bases at V and 7 bases at J, with 13 bases in the middle. CDR1 is SGHRS, CDR2 YFSETQ, per germline. Full variable domain (rest looked up from reference TRBV5-1 and TRBJ1-4): KAGVTQTPRYLIKTRGQQVTLSCSPISGHRSVSWYQQTPGQGLQFLFEYFSETQRNKGNFPGRFSGRQFSNSRSEMNVSTLELGDSALYLCASSLGATRGEKLFFGSGTQLSVL.